This TCR beta chain emerged from a study of blood T cell repertoires in COVID-19. On the study more broadly: COVID-19 samples collected from the United States, Italy and Spain covered acute and convalescent phases. T cells, B-cell-depleted T cells, or PBMCs provided the cDNA or gDNA that served as material.

Per the original methods: Estimated nucleated cell counts came from reference gene primer amplification. The protocol was immunoSEQ multiplex PCR, while the TCRdb copy is restricted to in-frame clones and leaves out a portion. That table supplies the V and J calls and clone size; D and trimming were determined from the DNA. In the table there are about 140,000 clones, around nine tenths of which are singletons. The clonotype comes from a woman in her forties or fifties with active or convalescent COVID-19. Sequencing input: peripheral blood.

The CDR3 DNA sequence: TGTGCCAGCAGCGGCGGGGACCCCGGCAACTACGAGCAGTACTTC. Translation gives CASSGGDPGNYEQYF. This sequence joins TRBV5-4 and TRBJ2-7, with TRBD2 as a possible D gene (6 bases). Germline CDR1 SGHNT, CDR2 YYREEE (reference sequence). The CDR3 sequence is 15 residues long. With 4 bases removed from V and 3 bases from J, the gap between germline ends came to 17 bases.